A selection of T cell receptor beta chains follows, all from one sample in a study of blood T cell repertoires in COVID-19. Some clones are missing from TCRdb's copy, which holds only in-frame ones; the method was immunoSEQ multiplex PCR. The sample lists 120,000 to 150,000 clones, more than 80% seen once, with roughly 12% in the top ten. The specimen sequenced was peripheral blood. These receptor sequences come from a man younger than 35 with COVID-19, enrolled during active disease. Each CDR3 is given with its conserved first and last residue. A D gene is named only where the DNA matches it firmly. Clone size, where shown, is once, few, many, or a class for clones that have expanded.

clone_size: NA; d_call: NA; j_call: TRBJ2-2; v_call: TRBV5-1; cdr3_aa: CASSWSGGYANTGELFF; cdr3_nt: TGCGCCAGCAGCTGGTCGGGGGGCTACGCGAACACCGGGGAGCTGTTTTTT
clone_size: NA; d_call: TRBD1; j_call: TRBJ1-4; v_call: TRBV9; cdr3_aa: CASSRRTGGESEKLFF; cdr3_nt: TGTGCCAGCAGTCGAAGGACAGGGGGCGAGAGTGAAAAACTGTTTTTT
clone_size: NA; d_call: NA; j_call: TRBJ2-3; v_call: TRBV5-8; cdr3_aa: CASSLVFSLSTDTQYF; cdr3_nt: TGTGCCAGCAGCTTGGTGTTTAGCTTGAGCACAGATACGCAGTATTTT
clone_size: NA; d_call: NA; j_call: TRBJ1-5; v_call: TRBV4-1; cdr3_aa: CASSQESGHPNQPQHF; cdr3_nt: TGCGCCAGCAGCCAAGAGTCGGGACACCCCAATCAGCCCCAGCATTTT
clone_size: NA; d_call: NA; j_call: TRBJ1-4; v_call: TRBV7-2; cdr3_aa: CASSLHPREKLFF; cdr3_nt: TGTGCCAGCAGCTTACATCCCCGGGAAAAACTGTTTTTT
clone_size: NA; d_call: NA; j_call: TRBJ2-7; v_call: TRBV27; cdr3_aa: CASSLGTPTYEQYF; cdr3_nt: TGTGCCAGCAGTTTGGGGACTCCGACCTACGAGCAGTACTTC
clone_size: NA; d_call: TRBD2; j_call: TRBJ2-3; v_call: TRBV4-2; cdr3_aa: CASSQGRETSSVYTQYF; cdr3_nt: TGTGCCAGCAGCCAAGGGCGCGAGACTAGCAGTGTATATACGCAGTATTTT
clone_size: once; d_call: TRBD2; j_call: TRBJ2-3; v_call: TRBV6-4; cdr3_aa: CASSEWEGQDTQYF; cdr3_nt: TGTGCCAGCAGTGAATGGGAGGGGCAAGATACGCAGTATTTT
clone_size: NA; d_call: TRBD1; j_call: TRBJ2-3; v_call: TRBV28; cdr3_aa: CASSLRTGVDTQYF; cdr3_nt: TGTGCCAGCAGTCTAAGGACAGGGGTGGATACGCAGTATTTT
clone_size: NA; d_call: NA; j_call: TRBJ2-2; v_call: TRBV10-3; cdr3_aa: CASKAPANTGELFF; cdr3_nt: TGTGCCTCCAAAGCTCCCGCGAACACCGGGGAGCTGTTTTTT
clone_size: NA; d_call: NA; j_call: TRBJ2-7; v_call: TRBV6-1; cdr3_aa: CASSEASQSRHEQYF; cdr3_nt: TGTGCCAGCAGTGAAGCTTCCCAGTCCCGTCACGAGCAGTACTTC
clone_size: NA; d_call: TRBD1; j_call: TRBJ2-7; v_call: TRBV6-5; cdr3_aa: CASTRTGGGEQYF; cdr3_nt: TGTGCCAGCACGCGGACAGGGGGCGGCGAGCAGTACTTC
clone_size: NA; d_call: TRBD1; j_call: TRBJ2-2; v_call: TRBV6-4; cdr3_aa: CASSETGKSGELFF; cdr3_nt: TGTGCCAGCAGTGAGACAGGGAAAAGCGGGGAGCTGTTTTTT
clone_size: NA; d_call: NA; j_call: TRBJ2-7; v_call: TRBV7-9; cdr3_aa: CASSFYKDLTATEVYEQYF; cdr3_nt: TGTGCCAGCAGCTTCTACAAGGACCTGACAGCGACCGAGGTCTACGAGCAGTACTTC
clone_size: NA; d_call: TRBD1; j_call: TRBJ1-4; v_call: TRBV7-8; cdr3_aa: CASSARDRDEKLLF; cdr3_nt: TGTGCCAGCAGCGCCCGGGACAGGGATGAAAAACTGCTTTTT
clone_size: NA; d_call: TRBD2; j_call: TRBJ2-7; v_call: TRBV15; cdr3_aa: CATSRVIAGNYEQYF; cdr3_nt: TGTGCCACCAGCAGAGTCATAGCGGGCAATTACGAGCAGTACTTC
clone_size: NA; d_call: TRBD1; j_call: TRBJ2-3; v_call: TRBV6-5; cdr3_aa: CASSYANQGEWDTQYF; cdr3_nt: TGTGCCAGCAGTTACGCGAATCAGGGGGAGTGGGATACGCAGTATTTT
clone_size: NA; d_call: TRBD1; j_call: TRBJ2-7; v_call: TRBV29-1; cdr3_aa: CSARTGGSAGTYEQYF; cdr3_nt: TGCAGCGCCCGGACAGGGGGCTCAGCGGGGACCTACGAGCAGTACTTC
clone_size: once; d_call: NA; j_call: TRBJ2-2; v_call: TRBV28; cdr3_aa: CASRSWTTGELFF; cdr3_nt: TGTGCCAGCAGATCTTGGACTACCGGGGAGCTGTTTTTT
clone_size: NA; d_call: TRBD1; j_call: TRBJ1-3; v_call: TRBV28; cdr3_aa: CASKGQGSNTIYF; cdr3_nt: TGTGCCAGCAAAGGACAGGGATCAAACACCATATATTTT
clone_size: NA; d_call: NA; j_call: TRBJ2-3; v_call: TRBV21-1; cdr3_aa: CASSKENADTQYF; cdr3_nt: TGTGCCAGCAGCAAAGAGAACGCGGATACGCAGTATTTT
clone_size: NA; d_call: NA; j_call: TRBJ1-2; v_call: TRBV19; cdr3_aa: CASSIGTGSYGYTF; cdr3_nt: TGTGCCAGTAGTATCGGCACAGGGAGCTATGGCTACACCTTC
clone_size: once; d_call: TRBD1; j_call: TRBJ1-5; v_call: TRBV2; cdr3_aa: CASSPGQVSNQPQHF; cdr3_nt: TGTGCCAGCTCCCCGGGACAGGTTAGCAATCAGCCCCAGCATTTT
clone_size: few; d_call: NA; j_call: TRBJ2-4; v_call: TRBV21-1; cdr3_aa: CASSKNRDKNIQYF; cdr3_nt: TGTGCCAGCAGCAAAAACCGGGACAAAAACATTCAGTACTTC
clone_size: NA; d_call: TRBD2; j_call: TRBJ2-1; v_call: TRBV28; cdr3_aa: CASSFWGGEQFF; cdr3_nt: TGTGCCAGCAGTTTCTGGGGGGGTGAGCAGTTCTTC
clone_size: NA; d_call: TRBD1; j_call: TRBJ1-5; v_call: TRBV6-5; cdr3_aa: CASSDRVGQPQHF; cdr3_nt: TGTGCCAGCAGCGACAGGGTAGGTCAGCCCCAGCATTTT
clone_size: NA; d_call: TRBD2; j_call: TRBJ2-2; v_call: TRBV24-1; cdr3_aa: CATSDPGLAGSGELFF; cdr3_nt: TGTGCCACCAGTGACCCCGGACTAGCCGGATCCGGGGAGCTGTTTTTT
clone_size: NA; d_call: TRBD1; j_call: TRBJ1-4; v_call: TRBV5-1; cdr3_aa: CASSSSGTVGEKLLF; cdr3_nt: TGCGCCAGCAGCTCCTCCGGGACAGTTGGTGAAAAACTGCTTTTT
clone_size: NA; d_call: TRBD1; j_call: TRBJ1-2; v_call: TRBV11-3; cdr3_aa: CASSLDSPGGSNGYTF; cdr3_nt: TGTGCCAGCAGCTTAGATTCCCCAGGGGGGTCGAATGGCTACACCTTC
clone_size: NA; d_call: NA; j_call: TRBJ2-3; v_call: TRBV30; cdr3_aa: CACLNTDTQYF; cdr3_nt: TGTGCCTGCCTTAACACAGATACGCAGTATTTT
clone_size: NA; d_call: TRBD2; j_call: TRBJ2-4; v_call: TRBV9; cdr3_aa: CASSRASGNIQYF; cdr3_nt: TGTGCCAGCAGTCGCGCTAGCGGGAACATTCAGTACTTC
clone_size: NA; d_call: NA; j_call: TRBJ2-4; v_call: TRBV19; cdr3_aa: CASSIGPGGAKNIQYF; cdr3_nt: TGTGCCAGTAGTATAGGCCCCGGGGGTGCCAAAAACATTCAGTACTTC
clone_size: once; d_call: TRBD2; j_call: TRBJ2-2; v_call: TRBV6-5; cdr3_aa: CASSYSGGPVGELFF; cdr3_nt: TGTGCCAGCAGTTACTCGGGAGGGCCGGTCGGGGAGCTGTTTTTT
clone_size: NA; d_call: TRBD1; j_call: TRBJ1-2; v_call: TRBV28; cdr3_aa: CASSRQGRYYGYTF; cdr3_nt: TGTGCCAGCAGCCGACAGGGGCGATACTATGGCTACACCTTC
clone_size: NA; d_call: TRBD2; j_call: TRBJ2-1; v_call: TRBV24-1; cdr3_aa: CATSARTSGRATYNEQFF; cdr3_nt: TGTGCCACCAGTGCAAGGACTAGCGGGAGGGCCACCTACAATGAGCAGTTCTTC
clone_size: NA; d_call: NA; j_call: TRBJ1-6; v_call: TRBV11-2; cdr3_aa: CASSRQNSPLHF; cdr3_nt: TGTGCCAGCAGCCGACAAAATTCACCCCTCCACTTT
clone_size: once; d_call: NA; j_call: TRBJ2-5; v_call: TRBV9; cdr3_aa: CASSVGTALQETQYF; cdr3_nt: TGTGCCAGCAGCGTAGGGACAGCCCTACAAGAGACCCAGTACTTC
clone_size: NA; d_call: NA; j_call: TRBJ1-5; v_call: TRBV14; cdr3_aa: CASSQAGNQPQHF; cdr3_nt: TGTGCCAGCAGCCAAGCGGGGAATCAGCCCCAGCATTTT